Listed below are T cell receptor beta chains from one sample, sequenced in a study of T-cell memory formation after mild COVID-19. TCRdb processed the 5' RACE reads anew with MiXCR; each CDR3 protein has one entry. The sample has about 400,000 distinct CDR3 sequences; about 16% are singletons. Material for sequencing was PBMCs or a T cell subset sorted from them (not recorded which). The receptors shown here come from a man between 18 and 35 years old who had mild COVID-19 (a few samples of this study predate the infection). Cell type and time point are not known. CDR3s leave out the opening cysteine and the closing phenylalanine or tryptophan. Only some rows state a clone size, as once, few, many or a class for expanded clones.

abundance	v_gene	j_gene	CDR3aa
NA	TRBV18	TRBJ1-6	ASSSAGTANSPLH
NA	TRBV5-1	TRBJ2-2	ASSWQGRDTGELF
few	TRBV7-2	TRBJ1-4	ASSLYGRVNGEKLF
NA	TRBV19	TRBJ1-4	ASSRTGTREKLF
once	TRBV12-3/TRBV12-4	TRBJ1-6	ASSLGRGDNSPLH
NA	TRBV20-1	TRBJ1-2	SATPLLGGDYGYT
NA	TRBV9	TRBJ1-2	ASSVDKGAAGYT
NA	TRBV5-1	TRBJ1-3	ASSFPGTGNTIY
NA	TRBV4-1	TRBJ1-1	ASSHSRTGNTEAF
few	TRBV7-9	TRBJ1-1	ASSHRGGVNTEAF
few	TRBV7-9	TRBJ1-1	ASSTRQGSQAF
few	TRBV5-1	TRBJ2-2	ASSREPGVSTGELF